Listed here are 18 T cell receptor beta chains from one sample, sequenced in a study of post-analysis software for immune sequencing data. Study-wide results and caveats: There were roughly five TRBV segments more frequent in patients than controls, and TRBV5-6, TRBV5-1 and TRBV20-1 were among them.

The antigens of these receptors remain unknown. Built from TCR beta cDNA, the libraries had unique molecular identifiers in them. TCRdb redid the calling of the PCR reads with MiXCR, one entry per CDR3 protein. The sample comprises roughly 540,000 distinct CDR3 sequences, roughly 34% of which are singletons, and 4.5% to 7.5% rests with the top ten. The sequencing sample was made of blood. Receptors were obtained from a girl aged 2-17 years with multiple sclerosis.

This clonotype has just a few counts. V is TRBV6-6 and J is TRBJ2-5, with 14 positions matching TRBD2. The CDR3 is made up of 16 amino acids. Trimming took 5 bases from V and 5 from J; bases not matched to a gene: 7. Germline V lookup: CDR1 MNHNY, CDR2 SVGAGI (reference sequence). The CDR3 DNA follows: TGTGCCAGCAGTCCAGGACTAGCGGGGGGCGGGGAGACCCAGTACTTC. Protein sequence: CASSPGLAGGGETQYF.

This chain links TRBV6-1 with TRBJ2-3; 7 positions match TRBD2. CDR1 is MNHNS and CDR2 is SASEGT in the germline V gene. This CDR3 spans 16 amino acids. The V segment lost 5 bases and the J segment 5 bases; nucleotides outside the gene matches: 13. This chain's CDR3 is CASSSLGGEVGDTQYF. As DNA, the CDR3 is TGTGCCAGCAGTTCCCTGGGGGGGGAGGTAGGAGATACGCAGTATTTT.

Worth noting for this clonotype: This may come from a read error, since a much larger clone is one base off. Here the CDR3 omits its conserved ending phenylalanine or tryptophan, so a read error is the likely source. The rearrangement joins TRBV12-3 or TRBV12-4 to TRBJ2-3, with D perhaps TRBD2 (6 bases). Between the trimmed V and J ends, which lost 5 bases and 6 bases, there was a span of 9 bases. The CDR3 spans 12 residues. CDR3 DNA: TGTGCCAGCAGTGGAGGGGCTGATACGCAGTATTCT. Translated, it gives CASSGGADTQYS.

The sample holds many counts of this clonotype. V is TRBV7-8 and J is TRBJ1-1, with 7 bases matching TRBD1. Germline V gene data show CDR1 as SGHVS and CDR2 as FQNEAQ. This CDR3 contains 15 residues. Germline trimming cut 5 bases from V and 1 base from J; bases unmatched to any gene: 7. CDR3 coding DNA: TGTGCCAGCAGCGGGCCCGACAGGGAGAACACTGAAGCTTTCTTT. This gives the protein CASSGPDRENTEAFF.

For this clonotype: The junction shows a germline mismatch at one end, possibly a read error. The gene calls are TRBV5-1 and TRBJ2-3; possibly TRBD2 for D (6 bases). The CDR3 totals 14 residues. Germline CDR1 reads SGHRS; CDR2 reads YFSETQ. The DNA for the CDR3 is TGCGCCAGCAGCTTGGACGGGGGTACAGGTACGCAGTATTTT. It specifies CASSLDGGTGTQYF.

The rearrangement links TRBV12-3 or TRBV12-4 to TRBJ1-1; D gene uncertain. This CDR3 is built from 12 residues. V gave up 5 bases and J gave up 11 bases, with 15 bases separating them. This CDR3 reads CASSPSEVGAFF. Here the CDR3 DNA reads TGTGCCAGCAGTCCCTCGGAAGTCGGTGCTTTCTTT.

The chain employs TRBV5-1 and TRBJ2-3; 7 bases align to TRBD1. The CDR3 loop spans 15 amino acids. Per germline, CDR1 SGHRS and CDR2 YFSETQ. The V segment lost 4 bases and the J segment 0 bases; nucleotides outside the gene matches: 5. CDR3 region: CASSRPTGSTDTQYF. CDR3 DNA sequence: TGCGCCAGCAGCAGGCCGACAGGGAGCACAGATACGCAGTATTTT.

Here the CDR3 reads CSAIAGGQETQYF. The CDR3 bases are TGCAGTGCCATAGCGGGGGGCCAAGAGACCCAGTACTTC. The genes are TRBV20-1 and TRBJ2-5; 10 bases agree with TRBD2. Germline trimming cut 6 bases from V and 1 base from J; bases unmatched to any gene: 2. The CDR3 covers 13 residues. From germline, CDR1 is DFQATT and CDR2 SNEGSKA (reference sequence).

The gene calls are TRBV20-1 and TRBJ1-1; 7 bases agree with TRBD1. Germline CDR1 is DFQATT and CDR2 is SNEGSKA (reference sequence). V dropped 6 bases and J dropped 1; count of bases not matched to a gene: 8. This CDR3 spans 14 amino acids. This CDR3 reads CSAVTGAANTEAFF. The CDR3 DNA reads as TGCAGTGCAGTTACAGGGGCTGCGAACACTGAAGCTTTCTTT.

The gene calls are TRBV29-1 and TRBJ1-1; D remains ambiguous. CDR3 length: 12 amino acids. Trimming cost V 6 bases and J 5 bases, with 13 bases left between them. From germline, CDR1 is SQVTM and CDR2 ANQGSEA. CDR3 amino acids: CSVAGTRTEAFF. DNA for the CDR3: TGCAGCGTAGCGGGTACCCGTACTGAAGCTTTCTTT.

This rearrangement joins TRBV20-1 to TRBJ2-3; 13 bases agree with TRBD2. Germline V CDR1 and CDR2: DFQATT, SNEGSKA (reference sequence). The CDR3 loop spans 16 amino acids. V lost 3 bases and J lost 2; bases outside the gene matches: 5. The chain's CDR3 is CSARGTSGDHTDTQYF. The DNA for the CDR3 is TGCAGTGCTAGGGGGACTAGCGGGGACCACACAGATACGCAGTATTTT.

The chain is built from TRBV5-1 and TRBJ2-7; D is ambiguous. Germline-derived CDR1 and CDR2 are SGHRS and YFSETQ. This CDR3 has 15 amino acids. V was trimmed by 0 bases and J by 1 base, leaving 11 bases between them. CDR3 loop: CASSLEPVGSYEQYF. The DNA of the CDR3 is TGCGCCAGCAGCTTGGAACCGGTGGGTTCCTACGAGCAGTACTTC.

V and J are TRBV6-5 and TRBJ2-3; TRBD1 or TRBD2 may be the D gene (5 bases each). The CDR3 sequence is 11 residues long. Trimming stripped 7 bases from V and 10 bases from J, with 12 bases between. Germline V CDR1 and CDR2: MNHEY, SVGAGI. Here the CDR3 reads CASTREGAQYF. CDR3 sequence (DNA): TGTGCCAGCACGAGGGAAGGGGCGCAGTATTTT.

CDR3 in DNA: TGTGCCAGCAGCGTAGAGCTCTGGGGGGGAACCAATGAGCAGTTCTTC. Translated: CASSVELWGGTNEQFF. The chain recombines TRBV9 with TRBJ2-1; TRBD2 matches 7 bases. Germline CDR1 reads SGDLS; CDR2 reads YYNGEE. The CDR3 has 16 amino acids. V dropped 0 bases and J dropped 6; count of bases not matched to a gene: 9.

The chain is built from TRBV7-3 and TRBJ2-1; 9 bases match TRBD1. With 3 bases clipped from V and 7 bases from J, the junction kept 7 bases outside the gene matches. CDR3 length: 15 amino acids. Germline CDR1 and CDR2: SGHTA and FQGTGA. Here the CDR3 DNA reads TGTGCCAGCAGCTTTAAGACAGGGGGTATGAATGAGCAGTTCTTC. As protein: CASSFKTGGMNEQFF.

This chain links TRBV28 with TRBJ2-7, with 10 nucleotides matching TRBD1. The CDR3 loop spans 16 amino acids. J gave up 0 bases and V 6 bases, and 8 bases lay outside the gene matches. Germline CDR1 reads MDHEN; CDR2 reads SYDVKM. The CDR3, as DNA: TGTGCCAGCAGCTTCGCCGACAGGGGGCACTCCTACGAGCAGTACTTC. Translation: CASSFADRGHSYEQYF.

The gene calls are TRBV11-2 and TRBJ2-4; no clear D gene. The J call is in doubt because the DNA end fits TRBJ2-7 better. This CDR3 is 11 amino acids long. Per the germline V gene, CDR1 is SGHAT and CDR2 is FQNNGV. The CDR3 loop is CASSLLIEQYF. In DNA, the CDR3 is TGTGCCAGCAGCTTACTGATCGAGCAGTACTTC.

The V gene is TRBV5-4, the J gene TRBJ1-2, with 7 bases identical to TRBD1. There are 13 residues in the CDR3. CDR1 SGHNT and CDR2 YYREEE come from the germline V gene (reference sequence). With V trimmed by 1 base and J by 6 bases, 3 bases remained unmatched. This CDR3 is CASSLFGTDGYTF. The CDR3 DNA is TGTGCCAGCAGCTTGTTCGGGACAGATGGCTACACCTTC.